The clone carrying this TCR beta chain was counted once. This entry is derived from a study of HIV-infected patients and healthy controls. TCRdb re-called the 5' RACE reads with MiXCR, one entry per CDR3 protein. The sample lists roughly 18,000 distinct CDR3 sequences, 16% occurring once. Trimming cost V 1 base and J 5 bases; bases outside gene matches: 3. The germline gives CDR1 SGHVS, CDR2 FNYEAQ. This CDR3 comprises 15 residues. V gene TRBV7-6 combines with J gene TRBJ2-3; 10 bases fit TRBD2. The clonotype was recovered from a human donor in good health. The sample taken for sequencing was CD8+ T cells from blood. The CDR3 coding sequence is TGTGCCAGCAGCTTAGGACTAGCGGGCGGAGATACGCAGTATTTT. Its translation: CASSLGLAGGDTQYF.